This passage covers 23 T cell receptor beta chains from one sample sequenced in a study of control samples from healthy donors and cancer patients. Repertoires were generated with immunoSEQ multiplex PCR, while TCRdb's copy carries only in-frame clones and drops some. The sample contains about 130,000 clones, more than 80% of which appear only once. Sequenced: blood. The receptors here all came from a young man in good health.

The genes are TRBV28 and TRBJ2-1; D may be TRBD2 (7 bases). Trimming stripped 1 base from V and 10 bases from J, with 11 bases between. This CDR3 is built from 13 residues. Germline CDR1 is MDHEN and CDR2 is SYDVKM. CDR3 in amino acids: CASSLLGGAEQFF. The DNA for the CDR3 is TGTGCCAGCAGTTTATTAGGGGGGGCCGAGCAGTTCTTC.

The chain couples TRBV11-1 to TRBJ2-1; D is uncertain. Germline CDR1 SGHAT, CDR2 FQDESV (reference sequence). Between the trimmed V and J ends, which lost 0 bases and 3 bases, there was a span of 6 bases. The CDR3 is 14 residues long. CDR3 nucleotide sequence: TGTGCCAGCAGCTTAGCCGGCCTCTACAATGAGCAGTTCTTC. Protein sequence: CASSLAGLYNEQFF. Based on the CDR3 plus reference TRBV11-1 and TRBJ2-1, the full variable domain is EAEVAQSPRYKITEKSQAVAFWCDPISGHATLYWYRQILGQGPELLVQFQDESVVDDSQLPKDRFSAERLKGVDSTLKIQPAELGDSAMYLCASSLAGLYNEQFFGPGTRLTVL.

This chain links TRBV25-1 with TRBJ2-2, with 9 bases lining up with TRBD1. The V segment lost 4 bases and the J segment 6 bases; nucleotides outside the gene matches: 0. Germline CDR1 is MGHDK and CDR2 is SYGVNS. The CDR3 contains 13 residues. The CDR3 nucleotides read TGTGCCAGCAGTGGGACAGGGGCCGGGGAGCTGTTTTTT. It translates to CASSGTGAGELFF.

This sequence joins TRBV5-1 and TRBJ2-3; TRBD1 matches at 7 bases. The CDR3 consists of 14 residues. After removal of 6 bases from V and 0 bases from J, the junction contained 4 bases not matched to a gene. Germline CDR1 SGHRS, CDR2 YFSETQ. This CDR3 reads CASKMTGSTDTQYF. Written as DNA, the CDR3 is TGCGCCAGCAAAATGACAGGGAGCACAGATACGCAGTATTTT.

The rearrangement joins TRBV2 to TRBJ2-3; 10 nucleotides align to TRBD1. This CDR3 contains 18 residues. From germline, CDR1 is SNHLY and CDR2 FYNNEI. The V gene end was trimmed by 5 bases and the J gene end by 3 bases; junction bases not matched to a gene: 14. The CDR3 DNA follows: TGTGCCAGCAGTCCCGGGACAGGGGTGACTGGACCAACAGATACGCAGTATTTT. Encoded protein: CASSPGTGVTGPTDTQYF.

The chain uses TRBV5-1 and TRBJ1-1; D perhaps matches TRBD1 (6 bases). CDR1 is SGHRS and CDR2 is YFSETQ in the germline V gene. Trimming took off 4 bases at V and 4 bases at J, with 14 bases between the two ends. The CDR3 length is 14 residues. This chain's CDR3 is CASSQPGGVTEAFF. The DNA for the CDR3 is TGCGCCAGCAGCCAGCCGGGGGGCGTCACTGAAGCTTTCTTT.

This clone came up a few times. This chain connects TRBV28 to TRBJ1-5; D is ambiguous. The V gene lost 4 bases and the J gene lost 2 bases, with 12 bases spanning the gap. Looked up from germline, CDR1 is MDHEN and CDR2 is SYDVKM. The CDR3 length is 15 residues. CDR3 sequence: CASSSSGLGNQPQHF. CDR3 DNA: TGTGCCAGCAGTTCGAGTGGGTTGGGCAATCAGCCCCAGCATTTT.

The chain has TRBV3-1 (or the pseudogene TRBV3-2) and TRBJ1-5; D is ambiguous. CDR3 length: 16 residues. V lost 0 bases, J lost 10 bases, and 19 bases lay in between. Germline V gene sequence: CDR1 LGHDT, CDR2 YNNKEL (reference sequence). The CDR3 DNA follows: TGTGCCAGCAGCCAAGATCCGACCGGGGTGGGAAGCCCCCAGCATTTT. This sequence encodes CASSQDPTGVGSPQHF.

V gene TRBV7-2 combines with J gene TRBJ1-5; D remains unclear. This CDR3 is 11 amino acids long. Germline V gene sequence: CDR1 SGHTA, CDR2 FQGNSA. V lost 5 bases and J lost 9, with 8 bases in between. DNA of the CDR3: TGTGCCAGCAGCACTCCTGGGCCCCAGCATTTT. Residues: CASSTPGPQHF.

This clone was picked up one time. This chain links TRBV5-1 with TRBJ2-1; no reliable D call. The CDR3 is made up of 14 amino acids. Trimming shortened V by 4 bases and J by 8 bases, and 16 bases separated the two germline ends. Germline values: CDR1 SGHRS, CDR2 YFSETQ. The CDR3 loop reads CASSATPGRDEQFF. The CDR3 DNA reads as TGCGCCAGCAGCGCGACGCCCGGAAGGGATGAGCAGTTCTTC.

In its sample, this clone was seen once. The chain is built from TRBV30 and TRBJ2-1; 10 bases map to TRBD2. V was clipped by 5 bases and J by 5 bases; unmatched bases: 3. The CDR3 spans 13 residues. Germline CDR1 reads GTSNPN; CDR2 reads SVGIG (reference sequence). The CDR3 DNA reads TGTGCCTGGCGGACTAGCGGAAACAATGAGCAGTTCTTC. It codes for CAWRTSGNNEQFF.

This clone appeared a single time. The rearrangement links TRBV18 to TRBJ1-5; 7 bases match TRBD1. CDR3 length: 15 residues. The germline V gene has CDR1 KGHSH and CDR2 LQKENI. Trimming at V came to 5 bases and at J to 5 bases, leaving 9 bases not matched to a gene. The CDR3 spells CASSDTGQPYQPQHF. CDR3 coding DNA: TGTGCCAGCTCAGACACGGGACAGCCTTATCAGCCCCAGCATTTT.

J is TRBJ2-7 and V is TRBV6-5, with 9 nucleotides matching TRBD1. V was clipped by 7 bases and J by 4 bases; unmatched bases: 8. Germline assignment: CDR1 MNHEY and CDR2 SVGAGI. The CDR3 is 14 residues long. The CDR3 region has the DNA TGTGCCAGCATCAGAGACAGGGGGTATTACGAGCAGTACTTC. It specifies CASIRDRGYYEQYF.

V is TRBV28 and J is TRBJ1-6, with 8 bases lining up with TRBD1. CDR1 is MDHEN and CDR2 is SYDVKM in the germline V gene. V lost 4 bases, J lost 5 bases, and 13 bases stayed unmatched. The CDR3 is 18 amino acids. The CDR3 loop reads CASSSLPGGALNNSPLHF. In DNA, the CDR3 is TGTGCCAGCAGTTCCCTACCAGGGGGCGCGTTGAATAATTCACCCCTCCACTTT. Full variable domain (rest looked up from reference TRBV28 and TRBJ1-6): DVKVTQSSRYLVKRTGEKVFLECVQDMDHENMFWYRQDPGLGLRLIYFSYDVKMKEKGDIPEGYSVSREKKERFSLILESASTNQTSMYLCASSSLPGGALNNSPLHFGNGTRLTVT.

The chain joins TRBV2 to TRBJ1-6; D remains unclear. V was cut by 6 bases and J by 0 bases, with 3 bases left in between. The CDR3 length is 13 residues. The germline V gene has CDR1 SNHLY and CDR2 FYNNEI. CDR3 loop: CASRLSYNSPLHF. The CDR3 coding sequence is TGTGCCAGCAGACTCTCCTATAATTCACCCCTCCACTTT.

The rearrangement links TRBV12-3 or TRBV12-4 to TRBJ2-1, with D hard to call. The CDR3 runs 11 residues. The germline V and J ends were trimmed by 6 bases and 10 bases, with 10 bases remaining between them. The CDR3 region has the DNA TGTGCCAGCAGGTACACCGGGGAGCAGTTCTTC. Protein: CASRYTGEQFF.

The chain carries TRBV18 and TRBJ2-5; D is possibly TRBD1 (6 bases). V shed 2 bases and J shed 2 bases, with 9 bases lying between them. CDR3 length: 14 residues. Per germline, CDR1 KGHSH and CDR2 LQKENI. CDR3 coding DNA: TGTGCCAGCTCACCATCAGGACAGCAAGAGACCCAGTACTTC. Its protein product is CASSPSGQQETQYF.

The rearrangement uses TRBV10-3 and TRBJ1-4; 8 bases are shared with TRBD1. The germline gives CDR1 ENHRY, CDR2 SYGVKD. V shed 0 bases, J shed 7 bases, and the junction held 4 bases outside the gene matches. The CDR3 is 15 amino acids. The CDR3 DNA reads TGTGCCATCAGTGAGTCGAGCCAGGGGGCTGAAAAACTGTTTTTT. Protein product: CAISESSQGAEKLFF.

The rearrangement uses TRBV7-2 and TRBJ1-2; 9 bases map to TRBD1. Unmatched junction bases numbered 7, after V lost 5 bases and J lost 3 bases. Germline assignment: CDR1 SGHTA and CDR2 FQGNSA. CDR3 length: 15 residues. The CDR3 protein is CASSHNRGLDYGYTF. Written as DNA, the CDR3 is TGTGCCAGCAGCCATAACAGGGGGCTGGACTATGGCTACACCTTC.

V and J are TRBV30 and TRBJ2-5; a weak D match, TRBD1 (5 bases). V was shortened by 0 bases and J by 3 bases, with 5 bases between the two germline ends. The CDR3 spans 12 residues. Germline CDR1 is GTSNPN and CDR2 is SVGIG (reference sequence). CDR3 bases: TGTGCCTGGAGTGTACAGGAAGAGACCCAGTACTTC. Protein product: CAWSVQEETQYF.

The V and J genes are TRBV6-2 or TRBV6-3 and TRBJ2-3, with D uncertain. The CDR3 loop spans 16 amino acids. Germline-derived CDR1 and CDR2 are MNHEY and SVGEGT. Deletions cut 5 bases from V and 0 bases from J, with 15 bases between. DNA of the CDR3: TGTGCCAGCAGTCTAAATAAAGCGCTTAGCACAGATACGCAGTATTTT. Encoded protein: CASSLNKALSTDTQYF.

This sequence joins TRBV4-2 and TRBJ2-3; TRBD2 agrees at 14 bases. Per germline, CDR1 LGHNA and CDR2 YNFKEQ. The V segment lost 0 bases and the J segment 6 bases; nucleotides outside the gene matches: 2. This CDR3 comprises 16 residues. The CDR3 DNA follows: TGTGCCAGCAGCCAAGATGGGACTAGCGGGGGTGATACGCAGTATTTT. It translates to CASSQDGTSGGDTQYF.

In this sample, this clone turned up once. The V call is TRBV24-1, the J call TRBJ2-5; D could derive from TRBD1 or TRBD2 (7 bases each). Trimming shortened V by 7 bases and J by 5 bases, and 19 bases separated the two germline ends. Germline CDR1 reads KGHDR; CDR2 reads SFDVKD. This CDR3 is built from 15 residues. This chain's CDR3 is CATSWGPGGGETQYF. In DNA, the CDR3 is TGTGCCACCAGCTGGGGGCCAGGGGGAGGGGAGACCCAGTACTTC.